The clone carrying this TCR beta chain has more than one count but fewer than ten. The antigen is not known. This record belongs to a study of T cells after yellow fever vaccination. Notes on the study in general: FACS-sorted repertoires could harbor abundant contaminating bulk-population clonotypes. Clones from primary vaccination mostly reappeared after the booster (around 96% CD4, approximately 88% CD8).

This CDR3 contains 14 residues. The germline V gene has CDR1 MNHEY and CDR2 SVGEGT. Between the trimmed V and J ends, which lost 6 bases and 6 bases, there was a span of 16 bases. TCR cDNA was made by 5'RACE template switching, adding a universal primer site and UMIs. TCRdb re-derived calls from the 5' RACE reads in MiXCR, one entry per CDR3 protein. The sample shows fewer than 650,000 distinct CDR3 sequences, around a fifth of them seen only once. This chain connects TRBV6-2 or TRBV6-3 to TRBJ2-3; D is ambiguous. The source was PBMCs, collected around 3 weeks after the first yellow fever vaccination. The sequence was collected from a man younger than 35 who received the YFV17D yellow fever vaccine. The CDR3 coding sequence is TGTGCCAGCAGGTTGGGCCGGATTCTCGATACGCAGTATTTT. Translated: CASRLGRILDTQYF.